This T cell receptor (beta chain) was obtained from a study of cytomegalovirus exposure and HLA in healthy donors. Study-level results: In a later analysis, productive TCRs from donors in an Asian-associated ancestry cluster reportedly carried fewer N-insertions than the cohort mean. What was likely a sequencing artifact was a cluster of highly shared sequence variants. Later analysis associated a missense DCLRE1C variant with TCR beta V- and J-gene trimming.

Trimming left V 0 bases short and J 4 bases short, with 9 bases between. This CDR3 is built from 15 residues. CDR1 LNHNV and CDR2 YYDKDF come from the germline V gene (reference sequence). About this clone itself: The antigen is unknown.

Both 60 Vbeta primers and 13 Jbeta primers went into the PCR. Measured with immunoSEQ multiplex PCR; TCRdb has only the in-frame clones, and not every one. The top ten hold approximately 12% of the sample, which has approximately 85,000 clones, over 60% seen once. V gene TRBV15 combines with J gene TRBJ2-2; D is possibly TRBD1 (6 bases). This clonotype was sampled from a woman in her thirties or forties in good health and CMV-seropositive. The sample consisted of PBMCs. In nucleotides, the CDR3 is TGTGCCACCAGCAGAGACGGGACAACCACCGGGGAGCTGTTTTTT. It encodes CATSRDGTTTGELFF.